One sample yielded the 19 T cell receptor beta chains listed below, sequenced in a study of blood T cell repertoires in COVID-19. The protocol was immunoSEQ multiplex PCR, while the TCRdb copy is restricted to in-frame clones and leaves out a portion. The sample shows roughly 180,000 clones, more than 80% of them seen only once. The sample consisted of peripheral blood. Source of these receptors: an older woman with acute or convalescent COVID-19.

The CDR3 sequence is CAIRLAGWSDTQYF. The CDR3 DNA is TGTGCCATCAGACTAGCGGGATGGTCAGATACGCAGTATTTT. The V call is TRBV10-3, the J call TRBJ2-3; 10 nucleotides align to TRBD2. The CDR3 has 14 residues. CDR1 is ENHRY, CDR2 SYGVKD, per germline. V gave up 6 bases and J gave up 4 bases; unmatched junction bases: 4.

This chain connects TRBV4-1 to TRBJ2-7; 10 positions agree with TRBD2. The CDR3 extends over 19 amino acids. CDR1 and CDR2 from the germline V gene are MGHRA and YSYEKL. V was pared by 1 base and J by 3 bases, with 15 bases of the junction left unmatched. CDR3 sequence reads: CASSQAGTSGKPSSYEQYF. The DNA for the CDR3 is TGCGCCAGCAGCCAAGCCGGCACTAGCGGGAAGCCGTCCAGCTACGAGCAGTACTTC.

The V call is TRBV5-1, the J call TRBJ2-7; 8 bases are a match to TRBD2. Germline V CDR1 and CDR2: SGHRS, YFSETQ. With 5 bases clipped from V and 4 bases from J, the junction kept 11 bases outside the gene matches. This CDR3 is 15 amino acids long. The chain's CDR3 is CASRRVISGNYEQYF. In DNA, the CDR3 is TGCGCCAGCAGACGAGTTATTAGCGGGAATTACGAGCAGTACTTC.

The J gene is TRBJ2-5, the V gene TRBV6-4; 9 positions match TRBD1. Germline assignment: CDR1 MRHNA and CDR2 SNTAGT. V shed 7 bases, J shed 3 bases, and the junction held 12 bases outside the gene matches. The length of the CDR3 is 16 residues. The CDR3 reads CASTGGTGSKKETQYF. CDR3 sequence (DNA): TGTGCCAGCACAGGGGGGACAGGGTCGAAGAAAGAGACCCAGTACTTC.

The rearrangement uses TRBV6-6 and TRBJ2-7; 12 nucleotides agree with TRBD2. This CDR3 has 14 amino acids. CDR1 MNHNY and CDR2 SVGAGI come from the germline V gene (reference sequence). V gave up 6 bases and J gave up 2 bases; unmatched junction bases: 2. CDR3 bases: TGTGCCAGCAGGCTAGCGGGAGGGGCCTACGAGCAGTACTTC. Translating it yields CASRLAGGAYEQYF.

This clone was picked up one time. The gene calls are TRBV7-9 and TRBJ2-2, with 14 bases aligning to TRBD2. This CDR3 has 18 residues. The ends lost 5 bases at V and 5 bases at J; junction bases unmatched: 10. Germline values: CDR1 SEHNR, CDR2 FQNEAQ (reference sequence). The CDR3 is CASSTGTSGGRYTGELFF. The CDR3 bases are TGTGCCAGCAGCACCGGGACTAGCGGGGGAAGGTATACCGGGGAGCTGTTTTTT.

The V call is TRBV5-4, the J call TRBJ1-2; D possibly corresponds to TRBD1 (5 bases). This CDR3 spans 14 amino acids. Trimming took 4 bases from V and 2 from J, leaving 12 bases between them. Germline CDR1 SGHNT, CDR2 YYREEE (reference sequence). The CDR3 loop reads CASSQGSANYGYTF. The CDR3 DNA reads as TGTGCCAGCAGCCAGGGCTCGGCGAACTATGGCTACACCTTC.

Here the CDR3 reads CASSPQTGENIQYF. In DNA form, the CDR3 reads TGTGCCAGCAGCCCTCAAACAGGAGAAAACATTCAGTACTTC. V usage is TRBV7-2 and J usage is TRBJ2-4; TRBD1 might be the D (5 bases). V lost 5 bases, J lost 5 bases, and 13 bases lay in between. Germline loops: CDR1 SGHTA, CDR2 FQGNSA. The CDR3 covers 14 residues.

The rearrangement joins TRBV4-1 to TRBJ2-3; 7 positions agree with TRBD1. The trim removed 4 bases at V and 6 bases at J, leaving 16 bases unmatched. Germline values: CDR1 MGHRA, CDR2 YSYEKL. This CDR3 is 17 amino acids long. The CDR3 DNA reads TGCGCCAGCAGCCCACGCCCCTTCAGGACAGGATCGGATACGCAGTATTTT. Translated, it gives CASSPRPFRTGSDTQYF.

The chain is built from TRBV3-1 (or the pseudogene TRBV3-2) and TRBJ2-2; 7 bases are shared with TRBD2. Germline V lookup: CDR1 LGHDT, CDR2 YNNKEL (reference sequence). The CDR3 consists of 17 residues. After removal of 0 bases from V and 8 bases from J, the junction contained 12 bases not matched to a gene. The CDR3 here is CASSQETGGGTSGELFF. In nucleotides, the CDR3 is TGTGCCAGCAGCCAAGAGACTGGGGGAGGGACCTCTGGGGAGCTGTTTTTT.

V usage is TRBV7-3 and J usage is TRBJ2-2; weak D call: TRBD2 (5 bases). CDR1 is SGHTA, CDR2 FQGTGA, per germline. V was clipped by 2 bases and J by 0 bases, with 10 bases between them. The CDR3 runs to 16 residues. The CDR3 loop is CASSLGGAANTGELFF. In DNA, the CDR3 is TGTGCCAGCAGCTTAGGTGGAGCGGCGAACACCGGGGAGCTGTTTTTT.

The V call is TRBV19, the J call TRBJ1-4; 9 positions match TRBD1. Germline V lookup: CDR1 LNHDA, CDR2 SQIVND (reference sequence). Germline trimming cut 3 bases from V and 6 bases from J; bases unmatched to any gene: 5. The CDR3 covers 15 residues. CDR3 sequence (DNA): TGTGCCAGTAGTATTCCCCGGACAGGGGATGAAAAACTGTTTTTT. Protein: CASSIPRTGDEKLFF.

This chain uses TRBV11-2 with TRBJ2-2; TRBD1 aligns across 9 bases. There are 19 residues in the CDR3. V dropped 5 bases and J dropped 4; count of bases not matched to a gene: 17. The germline V gene encodes CDR1 SGHAT and CDR2 FQNNGV. Here the CDR3 reads CASSPPGTGKGLGTGELFF. The DNA for the CDR3 is TGTGCCAGCAGCCCTCCCGGGACAGGGAAAGGACTGGGCACCGGGGAGCTGTTTTTT.

V and J are TRBV18 and TRBJ2-7, with 13 nucleotides matching TRBD2. The J segment lost 7 bases and the V segment lost 5 bases, leaving 14 bases of the junction unmatched. Looked up from germline, CDR1 is KGHSH and CDR2 is LQKENI. The CDR3 is 17 amino acids. In nucleotides, the CDR3 is TGTGCCAGCTCAGAAGGACTAGCGGGGGCCTTGAGGTCGGAGCAGTACTTC. It specifies CASSEGLAGALRSEQYF.

V usage is TRBV21-1 and J usage is TRBJ2-1; the table's D call of TRBD2 was not tested on the DNA. TRBV21-1 is classified as a pseudogene. This CDR3 comprises 16 residues. The CDR3 region has the DNA TGTGCCAGCAGCCTTCCCGAGAAAAGCTCCTACAATGAGCAGTTCTTC. It translates to CASSLPEKSSYNEQFF.

V usage is TRBV30 and J usage is TRBJ2-1; TRBD2 matches at 7 bases. CDR1 is GTSNPN and CDR2 is SVGIG in the germline V gene (reference sequence). The V gene end was trimmed by 6 bases and the J gene end by 6 bases; junction bases not matched to a gene: 8. The CDR3 contains 13 residues. The CDR3 loop is CACGTIGLNEQFF. CDR3 bases: TGTGCCTGCGGGACTATCGGCCTCAATGAGCAGTTCTTC. Using reference TRBV30 and TRBJ2-1 for the parts outside the CDR3, the full variable domain is SQTIHQWPATLVQPVGSPLSLECTVEGTSNPNLYWYRQAAGRGLQLLFYSVGIGQISSEVPQNLSASRPQDRQFILSSKKLLLSDSGFYLCACGTIGLNEQFFGPGTRLTVL.

This sequence joins TRBV11-1 and TRBJ1-3, with D possibly being TRBD1 (6 bases). The CDR3 is 15 amino acids. V lost 3 bases, J lost 0 bases, and 9 bases lay in between. Germline V gives CDR1 SGHAT, CDR2 FQDESV (reference sequence). The CDR3 reads CASSLRGTSGNTIYF. The CDR3 nucleotides are TGTGCCAGCAGCTTGAGGGGGACCTCTGGAAACACCATATATTTT.

The chain carries TRBV27 and TRBJ2-2; TRBD1 matches at 9 bases. There are 15 residues in the CDR3. Unmatched junction bases numbered 11, after V lost 9 bases and J lost 6 bases. From germline, CDR1 is MNHEY and CDR2 SMNVEV (reference sequence). CDR3 bases: TGTGCCAGTACTCCGGGACAGGGTAGTTCCGGGGAGCTGTTTTTT. It specifies CASTPGQGSSGELFF.

The rearrangement joins TRBV18 to TRBJ1-3; 7 bases line up with TRBD1. Germline CDR1 is KGHSH and CDR2 is LQKENI. After removal of 4 bases from V and 0 bases from J, the junction contained 12 bases not matched to a gene. The CDR3 runs 18 residues. For the CDR3, the DNA is TGTGCCAGCTCACGACCTCGGACAGGCCAGAGCTCTGGAAACACCATATATTTT. It specifies CASSRPRTGQSSGNTIYF. Drawing the rest from reference TRBV18 and TRBJ1-3, the complete variable domain is NAGVMQNPRHLVRRRGQEARLRCSPMKGHSHVYWYRQLPEEGLKFMVYLQKENIIDESGMPKERFSAEFPKEGPSILRIQQVVRGDSAAYFCASSRPRTGQSSGNTIYFGEGSWLTVV.